The next 24 T cell receptor beta chains were all read from a single sample in a study of T and B cells in COVID-19 patients. Multiplex PCR with BIOMED2 TRB-A/B primer pools amplified TRB rearrangements. TCRdb re-derived calls from the multiplex PCR reads in MiXCR, one entry per CDR3 protein. The sample carries approximately 18,000 distinct CDR3 sequences, 25% to 30% recorded once. Each TRB amplification used roughly 250-550 ng of genomic DNA from blood. The source material was blood. Receptors were obtained from a human donor who had recovered from COVID-19.

This clonotype was detected a few times. The chain employs TRBV7-6 and TRBJ2-7, with 7 bases identical to TRBD2. CDR1 is SGHVS and CDR2 is FNYEAQ in the germline V gene. This CDR3 has 13 residues. Unmatched junction bases numbered 4, after V lost 1 base and J lost 7 bases. As DNA, the CDR3 is TGTGCCAGCAGCTTAGAATGGGGGGGGGAGCAGTACTTC. Translated, it gives CASSLEWGGEQYF.

By proportion, this clonotype is medium-sized. The CDR3 loop reads CASRLRDSEPQETQYF. Written as DNA, the CDR3 is TGTGCCAGTAGACTCCGGGACAGCGAGCCTCAAGAGACCCAGTACTTC. V gene TRBV19 combines with J gene TRBJ2-5; 7 bases line up with TRBD1. The trim removed 6 bases at V and 2 bases at J, leaving 12 bases unmatched. The germline CDR1 and CDR2 sequences are LNHDA and SQIVND (reference sequence). This CDR3 is built from 16 residues.

By sample fraction, this clonotype is medium-sized. The V call is TRBV29-1, the J call TRBJ2-3, with TRBD1 matching 8 bases. Looked up from germline, CDR1 is SQVTM and CDR2 is ANQGSEA. The CDR3 sequence is 13 residues long. V shed 6 bases, J shed 5 bases, and the junction held 7 bases outside the gene matches. CDR3 DNA: TGCAGCGTGGCCAGGGGGCCAGGAGATACGCAGTATTTT. Residues: CSVARGPGDTQYF.

This clonotype came up a few times. The chain uses TRBV18 and TRBJ1-4; D is possibly TRBD1 (6 bases). The CDR3 totals 15 residues. Germline V gene data show CDR1 as KGHSH and CDR2 as LQKENI. V was trimmed by 4 bases and J by 3 bases, leaving 12 bases between them. The CDR3 here is CASSRPGQPNEKLFF. Written as DNA, the CDR3 is TGTGCCAGCTCACGACCGGGACAACCTAATGAAAAACTGTTTTTT.

This clonotype was found many times. V is TRBV18 and J is TRBJ2-5; D assignment may be TRBD1 or TRBD2 (6 bases each). The CDR3 extends over 15 amino acids. In germline, CDR1 is KGHSH, CDR2 LQKENI. V shed 2 bases and J shed 1 base, with 11 bases lying between them. CDR3 DNA: TGTGCCAGCTCACCATCCGGGGGCATCCAAGAGACCCAGTACTTC. Translating gives CASSPSGGIQETQYF. Full variable domain (outside the CDR3, taken from reference TRBV18 and TRBJ2-5): NAGVMQNPRHLVRRRGQEARLRCSPMKGHSHVYWYRQLPEEGLKFMVYLQKENIIDESGMPKERFSAEFPKEGPSILRIQQVVRGDSAAYFCASSPSGGIQETQYFGPGTRLLVL.

This rearrangement joins TRBV4-3 to TRBJ2-2; unclear D gene. The germline V and J ends were trimmed by 3 bases and 3 bases, with 8 bases remaining between them. The CDR3 extends over 14 amino acids. Germline CDR1 LGHNA, CDR2 YSLEER. The CDR3 DNA reads as TGCGCCAGCAGCCAGGACCGAGACACCGGGGAGCTGTTTTTT. Encoded protein: CASSQDRDTGELFF.

Within the sample, this clonotype is medium-sized. The V gene is TRBV15, the J gene TRBJ2-5, with 7 bases lining up with TRBD1. Per germline, CDR1 LNHNV and CDR2 YYDKDF (reference sequence). V was clipped by 3 bases and J by 2 bases; unmatched bases: 6. The CDR3 spans 15 residues. In DNA form, the CDR3 reads TGTGCCACCAGCAGTGAGGGGACAGTTCAAGAGACCCAGTACTTC. Protein sequence: CATSSEGTVQETQYF.

This clonotype counts as medium-sized. The chain's CDR3 is CASSIDLGGRQETQYF. Written as DNA, the CDR3 is TGTGCCAGTAGTATAGATCTTGGGGGGCGCCAGGAGACCCAGTACTTC. The V gene is TRBV19, the J gene TRBJ2-5; D assignment may be TRBD1 or TRBD2 (6 bases each). The V and J ends lost 0 bases and 5 bases respectively, with 16 bases between them. The CDR3 is 16 residues long. Germline lookup yields CDR1 LNHDA and CDR2 SQIVND (reference sequence).

The chain employs TRBV6-6 and TRBJ2-5, with D perhaps being TRBD1 or TRBD2 (6 bases each). This CDR3 is 14 amino acids long. The V gene's germline CDR1 is MNHNY and CDR2 SVGAGI (reference sequence). Trimming pared 8 bases from V and 7 bases from J, leaving 20 bases between. The CDR3: CASRKGGLATTQYF. CDR3 bases: TGTGCCAGCCGGAAGGGGGGCCTAGCGACGACCCAGTACTTC.

The chain employs TRBV5-1 and TRBJ2-5, with 8 bases fitting TRBD2. The CDR3 consists of 15 residues. Germline CDR1 is SGHRS and CDR2 is YFSETQ. The V segment lost 4 bases and the J segment 5 bases; nucleotides outside the gene matches: 10. DNA of the CDR3: TGCGCCAGCAGCCCAGGGACTAGGGGCTACGAGACCCAGTACTTC. This codes for CASSPGTRGYETQYF.

CDR3 sequence reads: CASSSQETQYF. CDR3 coding DNA: TGTGCCAGCAGCTCCCAAGAGACCCAGTACTTC. The J gene is TRBJ2-5, the V gene TRBV11-1; D remains ambiguous. Germline lookup yields CDR1 SGHAT and CDR2 FQDESV (reference sequence). Trimming removed 4 bases from V and 1 base from J, with 1 base in between. The CDR3 runs to 11 residues.

This clonotype is medium-sized (0.01 to 0.1%). V and J are TRBV27 and TRBJ2-3, with 10 bases identical to TRBD2. V gave up 5 bases and J gave up 2 bases; unmatched junction bases: 7. The CDR3 runs to 16 residues. Germline CDR1 is MNHEY and CDR2 is SMNVEV (reference sequence). CDR3 nucleotide sequence: TGTGCCAGCAGTCCTCTAGCGGGGGCGAACACAGATACGCAGTATTTT. Translation: CASSPLAGANTDTQYF.

This clonotype was seen a few times. This sequence joins TRBV19 and TRBJ1-2; possibly TRBD1 for D (6 bases). There are 17 residues in the CDR3. The germline CDR1 and CDR2 sequences are LNHDA and SQIVND (reference sequence). V was cut by 0 bases and J by 6 bases, with 20 bases left in between. CDR3 amino acids: CASSIDVDRLWPNGYTF. The DNA for the CDR3 is TGTGCCAGTAGTATAGATGTGGACAGATTATGGCCAAATGGCTACACCTTC.

The sample holds a few counts of this clonotype. V is TRBV6-5 and J is TRBJ1-2; D is possibly TRBD1 (6 bases). Germline CDR1 and CDR2: MNHEY and SVGAGI. CDR3 length: 15 residues. Trimming took 6 bases from V and 5 from J, leaving 19 bases between them. CDR3 loop: CASSPQGQGGYGYTF. CDR3 in DNA: TGTGCCAGCAGCCCTCAGGGGCAGGGAGGGTATGGCTACACCTTC.

The rearrangement joins TRBV4-3 to TRBJ2-3; D unclear. CDR1 is LGHNA and CDR2 is YSLEER in the germline V gene. Trimming stripped 0 bases from V and 7 bases from J, with 5 bases between. The CDR3 is made up of 12 amino acids. CDR3 sequence reads: CASSQDGYTQYF. CDR3 coding DNA: TGCGCCAGCAGCCAAGATGGATATACGCAGTATTTT.

Only a few counts were recorded for this clonotype. The chain is built from TRBV10-3 and TRBJ1-3, with TRBD1 matching over 8 bases. The J segment lost 2 bases and the V segment lost 10 bases, leaving 7 bases of the junction unmatched. The CDR3 extends over 14 amino acids. Germline values: CDR1 ENHRY, CDR2 SYGVKD. DNA for the CDR3: TGTGCCACCTGGACAGGGACCACTGGAAACACCATATATTTT. The encoded protein is CATWTGTTGNTIYF.

This clonotype has a count of ten or more. The CDR3: CASSGQGKVSNQPQHF. The CDR3 DNA reads TGTGCCAGTAGTGGACAGGGGAAGGTGTCCAATCAGCCCCAGCATTTT. The rearrangement joins TRBV19 to TRBJ1-5; 9 bases match TRBD1. Germline loops: CDR1 LNHDA, CDR2 SQIVND (reference sequence). With 5 bases clipped from V and 3 bases from J, the junction kept 8 bases outside the gene matches. The length of the CDR3 is 16 residues.

This clonotype was observed many times. The CDR3 sequence is CASSMRPPDRTNYGYTF. The CDR3 region has the DNA TGTGCCAGCAGTATGAGACCTCCAGACAGGACTAACTATGGCTACACCTTC. V is TRBV27 and J is TRBJ1-2; perhaps TRBD1 as D (6 bases). This CDR3 region has 17 residues. The germline gives CDR1 MNHEY, CDR2 SMNVEV (reference sequence). Trimming removed 5 bases from V and 0 bases from J, with 19 bases in between.

By proportion, this clonotype is medium-sized (0.01 to 0.1%). The rearrangement links TRBV19 to TRBJ2-1; 9 nucleotides line up with TRBD1. Germline values: CDR1 LNHDA, CDR2 SQIVND (reference sequence). V lost 0 bases, J lost 5 bases, and 5 bases stayed unmatched. CDR3 size: 16 residues. The DNA for the CDR3 is TGTGCCAGTAGTATAGATGGGACAGGGTTCAACAATGAGCAGTTCTTC. As protein: CASSIDGTGFNNEQFF.

This chain connects TRBV10-1 to TRBJ2-7; weak D call: TRBD1 (6 bases). Trimming stripped 9 bases from V and 2 bases from J, with 14 bases between. The CDR3 loop spans 13 amino acids. CDR1 is WNHNN, CDR2 SYGVQD, per germline (reference sequence). CDR3 bases: TGCGCCAGTCTGATCAGGGGAGCCTACGAGCAGTACTTC. It translates to CASLIRGAYEQYF.

This clonotype was seen repeatedly, ten times or more. The chain links TRBV27 to TRBJ2-3; 8 nucleotides agree with TRBD2. Germline CDR1 MNHEY, CDR2 SMNVEV (reference sequence). J lost 0 bases, V lost 6 bases, and 5 bases had no gene match. This CDR3 is 15 amino acids long. The CDR3 is CASRRTSGSTDTQYF. The DNA of the CDR3 is TGTGCCAGCAGACGTACTAGCGGTAGCACAGATACGCAGTATTTT.

This clonotype showed up many times. The chain employs TRBV6-1 and TRBJ1-2; D might be TRBD1 (5 bases). Deletions cut 6 bases from V and 5 bases from J, with 13 bases between. CDR3 length: 13 amino acids. The germline CDR1 and CDR2 sequences are MNHNS and SASEGT. The CDR3 sequence: CASRAGTVYGYTF. In DNA, the CDR3 is TGTGCCAGCAGAGCCGGGACGGTATATGGCTACACCTTC.

This clonotype came up a few times. The chain is built from TRBV7-9 and TRBJ2-1, with a weak D call TRBD1 (6 bases). The V gene lost 2 bases and the J gene lost 4 bases, with 12 bases spanning the gap. In germline, CDR1 is SEHNR, CDR2 FQNEAQ (reference sequence). The CDR3 sequence is 15 residues long. The CDR3 spells CASSLFLGGYNEQFF. The DNA for the CDR3 is TGTGCCAGCAGCTTATTCCTAGGGGGATACAATGAGCAGTTCTTC.

This chain joins TRBV6-2 or TRBV6-3 and TRBJ2-7; 7 nucleotides align to TRBD1. Per germline, CDR1 MNHEY and CDR2 SVGEGT. The CDR3 is 15 residues long. J was trimmed by 10 bases and V by 0 bases; bases with no gene match: 12. The CDR3, as DNA: TGTGCCAGCAGTTACTCGAGGCTGGGACAGTCAGTTCAGTACTTC. Translation gives CASSYSRLGQSVQYF.